This is a list of T cell receptor beta chains from one sample in a study of T cell responses to AZD1222 COVID-19 vaccine. Measured with immunoSEQ multiplex PCR; TCRdb has only the in-frame clones, and not every one. The data contain 90,000 to 150,000 clones, 85% to 90% of them seen just once; the ten biggest clones take up under 9%. Sequenced material: peripheral blood, taken on day 0 of AZD1222 vaccination. These receptors originate from an adult in good health. Both conserved end residues are part of each CDR3. The order of the fields is V gene, D gene, clone size, J gene, CDR3 DNA, CDR3 protein. The D gene is left open where the match is weak. Clone size is given for some rows only: seen once, a few or many times, or a class if the clone is expanded.

TRBV5-4	TRBD1	.	TRBJ1-2	TGTGCCAGCAGCTTGGCCACAGGGGGAGACTATGGCTACACCTTC	CASSLATGGDYGYTF
TRBV5-8	TRBD1	.	TRBJ2-7	TGTGCCAGCAGCACCGGACAGGCGCAATCCTACGAGCAGTACTTC	CASSTGQAQSYEQYF
TRBV5-4	TRBD2	.	TRBJ2-7	TGTGCCAGCAGCTTTTCTAGCGGGAGCCGACGCGAGCAGTACTTC	CASSFSSGSRREQYF
TRBV4-1	.	once	TRBJ2-5	TGCGCCAGCAGCCGAAATCTAAAGTCGGGGAATCAAGAGACCCAGTACTTC	CASSRNLKSGNQETQYF
TRBV28	.	few	TRBJ1-2	TGTGCCAGCATCGACAGGCATGGCTACACCTTC	CASIDRHGYTF
TRBV11-3	.	.	TRBJ2-1	TGTGCCAGCAGTCAAAATCCGACTTTCTCCTACAATGAGCAGTTCTTC	CASSQNPTFSYNEQFF
TRBV25-1	.	.	TRBJ1-1	TGTGCCAGCTCCCTCCCCGACGGCACTGAAGCTTTCTTT	CASSLPDGTEAFF
TRBV9	TRBD1	.	TRBJ1-2	TGTGCCAGCAGCATCCTACAGGGGTATGGCTACACCTTC	CASSILQGYGYTF
TRBV6-1	.	once	TRBJ2-2	TGTGCCAGCAGTGATACGGGGTGGGTTCTCTCTGGGGAGCTGTTTTTT	CASSDTGWVLSGELFF
TRBV13	TRBD2	.	TRBJ2-1	TGTGCCAGCAGCTTAACCGCGGGGGTATACAATGAGCAGTTCTTC	CASSLTAGVYNEQFF
TRBV9	.	.	TRBJ1-2	TGTGCCAGCAGCGTCCGAGGGGACTCGATGGGGTACACCTTC	CASSVRGDSMGYTF
TRBV5-1	.	once	TRBJ2-5	TGCGCCAGCAGCTTGTCAGAGACCCAGTACTTC	CASSLSETQYF
TRBV9	TRBD1	.	TRBJ2-1	TGTGCCAGCAGCGGGGACAGATTCTCCTACAATGAGCAGTTCTTC	CASSGDRFSYNEQFF
TRBV4-1	.	.	TRBJ1-2	TGCGCCAGCAGCCAAGATGTCCGTGAACAGTACTATGGCTACACCTTC	CASSQDVREQYYGYTF
TRBV20-1	.	.	TRBJ1-2	TGCAGTGCTAGCGCACCTGGAGGCTACACCTTC	CSASAPGGYTF
TRBV28	TRBD1	once	TRBJ2-1	TGTGCCAGCAGTTCCGCAGGGGGACCCCCCCATGAGCAGTTCTTC	CASSSAGGPPHEQFF
TRBV28	.	.	TRBJ1-6	TGTGCCAGCAGTTACCCCACTCTGAGGTCCTATAATTCACCCCTCCACTTT	CASSYPTLRSYNSPLHF
TRBV9	.	.	TRBJ1-4	TGTGCCAGCAGCGCCCGAATGGGTAATGAAAAACTGTTTTTT	CASSARMGNEKLFF
TRBV4-2	.	once	TRBJ1-2	TGTGCCAGCAGCCCGACAGGAGGGGCGGGCTACACCTTC	CASSPTGGAGYTF
TRBV7-6	.	.	TRBJ2-6	TGTGCCAGCAGCTTGGGCCGCATCGGCCGCTCTGGGGCCAACGTCCTGACTTTC	CASSLGRIGRSGANVLTF
TRBV29-1	.	.	TRBJ1-1	TGCAGCGTGCAGACAGTGTTTAACACTGAAGCTTTCTTT	CSVQTVFNTEAFF
TRBV11-2	.	.	TRBJ2-7	TGTGCCAGCAGCTTAATGTACGAGCAGTACTTC	CASSLMYEQYF
TRBV5-1	.	.	TRBJ1-1	TGCGCCAGCAGCTTGCTGGGGGACTCTGAAGCTTTCTTT	CASSLLGDSEAFF
TRBV3-1/TRBV3-2	.	few	TRBJ2-2	TGTGCCAGCAGCCAAATGAACACCGGGGAGCTGTTTTTT	CASSQMNTGELFF
TRBV28	TRBD2	.	TRBJ2-5	TGTGCCAGCAGCCTGGGGTATTGGAGCGGGACTCCCTCCGGAGAGACCCAGTACTTC	CASSLGYWSGTPSGETQYF
TRBV28	.	.	TRBJ1-2	TGTGCCAGCAGTTTAAGTCGGGGCTACACCTTC	CASSLSRGYTF
TRBV10-3	TRBD2	few	TRBJ2-1	TGTGCCATCAGTGAGTCACAATCTAGCGGGAGCTACAATGAGCAGTTCTTC	CAISESQSSGSYNEQFF
TRBV5-4	.	.	TRBJ2-2	TGTGCCAGCAGCTCAAAAGGGTTGGCCGGGGAGCTGTTTTTT	CASSSKGLAGELFF
TRBV5-1	.	.	TRBJ1-5	TGCGCCCCCACCTGGGCAGAGAGTTTAGCTCATCAGCCCCAGCATTTT	CAPTWAESLAHQPQHF
TRBV19	.	.	TRBJ1-1	TGTGCCAGTACCACTACCTGGATCTACACTGAAGCTTTCTTT	CASTTTWIYTEAFF
TRBV11-2	TRBD2	.	TRBJ2-2	TGTGCCAGCAGACGTAGCGGGAATGACGGGGAGCTGTTTTTT	CASRRSGNDGELFF
TRBV9	.	.	TRBJ2-7	TGTGCCAGCAGCGTAAAGAACTACGAGCAGTACTTC	CASSVKNYEQYF
TRBV16	.	once	TRBJ2-7	TGTGCCAGCAGCTCCAGCTACGAGCAGTACTTC	CASSSSYEQYF
TRBV28	.	.	TRBJ1-2	TGTGCCAGCAGTTTGACCTCCACCGGCTACACCTTC	CASSLTSTGYTF
TRBV28	TRBD2	.	TRBJ2-1	TGTGCCTATAACCGGCGGGGGGGGTACAATGAGCAGTTCTTC	CAYNRRGGYNEQFF
TRBV30	TRBD1	.	TRBJ1-5	TGTGCCTGGAGTGTCAATCTACAGGGGAATCAGCCCCAGCATTTT	CAWSVNLQGNQPQHF
TRBV30	TRBD1	.	TRBJ2-7	TGTGCCTGGAGTGTCCAGGGGGCGCTGATCGGGCAGTACTTC	CAWSVQGALIGQYF